Below are 22 T cell receptor beta chains sequenced from a single sample in a study of blood T cell repertoires in COVID-19. Measured with immunoSEQ multiplex PCR; TCRdb has only the in-frame clones, and not every one. The sample includes about 110,000 clones, 88% of them seen just once. Sequencing was carried out using peripheral blood. These receptors all stem from a human donor in a cohort sampled during active COVID-19.

The rearrangement joins TRBV19 to TRBJ1-2; D gene unclear. The CDR3 has 15 residues. Germline assignment: CDR1 LNHDA and CDR2 SQIVND (reference sequence). V shed 1 base and J shed 7 bases, with 16 bases lying between them. This CDR3 is CASSIGGHPGGGYTF. CDR3 sequence (DNA): TGTGCCAGTAGTATAGGTGGGCATCCGGGAGGTGGCTACACCTTC.

This clone came up once. Mismatch with germline at one junction end may stem from a read error. The chain has TRBV13 and TRBJ2-7; 9 bases line up with TRBD1. The CDR3 totals 12 residues. CDR1 is PRHDT, CDR2 FYEKMQ, per germline (reference sequence). The CDR3 reads CASTTAGDRAHF. CDR3 sequence (DNA): TGTGCCAGCACCACCGCCGGGGACAGGGCGCACTTC.

CDR3 coding DNA: TGTGCCAGCCGTCAGACAGGGGCGACAGATACGCAGTATTTT. Translating it yields CASRQTGATDTQYF. The chain links TRBV25-1 to TRBJ2-3; TRBD1 aligns across 8 bases. V shed 8 bases and J 3 bases; nucleotides not matched to a gene: 7. In germline, CDR1 is MGHDK, CDR2 SYGVNS. CDR3 length equals 14 residues.

The chain links TRBV15 to TRBJ1-1; 7 bases align to TRBD1. The ends lost 0 bases at V and 5 bases at J; junction bases unmatched: 3. The CDR3 is made up of 14 amino acids. The germline V gene has CDR1 LNHNV and CDR2 YYDKDF (reference sequence). In nucleotides, the CDR3 is TGTGCCACCAGCAGAGACAGGGGGAGGACTGAAGCTTTCTTT. This gives the protein CATSRDRGRTEAFF.

This clone was counted a few times. V gene TRBV19 combines with J gene TRBJ2-1; D call uncertain. V lost 5 bases, J lost 0 bases, and 14 bases lay in between. Germline V gene sequence: CDR1 LNHDA, CDR2 SQIVND (reference sequence). The CDR3 totals 16 residues. The CDR3 nucleotides are TGTGCCAGTAGTTCAACTCGTATAAGCTCCTACAATGAGCAGTTCTTC. Residues: CASSSTRISSYNEQFF.

V is TRBV6-5 and J is TRBJ2-3; D call uncertain. The CDR3 sequence is 16 residues long. Trimming pared 4 bases from V and 0 bases from J, leaving 14 bases between. CDR1 and CDR2 (germline): MNHEY, SVGAGI. CDR3 in amino acids: CASSSYTRMSTDTQYF. In DNA, the CDR3 is TGTGCCAGCAGTTCCTACACCAGGATGAGCACAGATACGCAGTATTTT.

V usage is TRBV28 and J usage is TRBJ1-2; D is unclear. The V and J ends lost 2 bases and 5 bases respectively, with 9 bases between them. The CDR3 contains 13 residues. In germline, CDR1 is MDHEN, CDR2 SYDVKM. CDR3 sequence reads: CASSLVAEYGYTF. For the CDR3, the DNA is TGTGCCAGCAGTTTAGTCGCGGAGTATGGCTACACCTTC.

This sequence joins TRBV6-1 and TRBJ2-3; 9 bases fit TRBD1. CDR1 and CDR2 (germline): MNHNS, SASEGT. The CDR3 runs 16 residues. V shed 6 bases, J shed 3 bases, and the junction held 10 bases outside the gene matches. CDR3 sequence: CASRETGTGTTDTQYF. Written as DNA, the CDR3 is TGTGCCAGCAGGGAAACCGGGACAGGGACGACAGATACGCAGTATTTT.

V gene TRBV4-2 combines with J gene TRBJ1-1, with 8 bases matching TRBD1. CDR1 LGHNA and CDR2 YNFKEQ come from the germline V gene. CDR3 length equals 14 residues. V trimming: 5 bases; J trimming: 5 bases; junction bases outside the gene matches: 7. The CDR3 here is CASSSRTGRTEAFF. The CDR3 nucleotides read TGTGCCAGCAGCTCCCGGACAGGGCGTACTGAAGCTTTCTTT.

The chain recombines TRBV19 with TRBJ1-2; a weak D match, TRBD1 (6 bases). V dropped 8 bases and J dropped 1 base, with 11 bases sitting between them. CDR1 is LNHDA and CDR2 is SQIVND in the germline V gene (reference sequence). This CDR3 is built from 13 residues. The CDR3 coding sequence is TGTGCCAGTCGGGACACGGATAACTATGGCTACACCTTC. Its translation is CASRDTDNYGYTF.

The rearrangement uses TRBV18 and TRBJ1-2, with TRBD1 matching 10 bases. This CDR3 has 14 amino acids. Trimming removed 3 bases from V and 2 bases from J; junction bases left unmatched: 0. Per germline, CDR1 KGHSH and CDR2 LQKENI. The DNA for the CDR3 is TGTGCCAGCTCACCGGGACAGGGGAACTATGGCTACACCTTC. It is translated as CASSPGQGNYGYTF. The whole variable domain, remainder taken from reference TRBV18 and TRBJ1-2, is NAGVMQNPRHLVRRRGQEARLRCSPMKGHSHVYWYRQLPEEGLKFMVYLQKENIIDESGMPKERFSAEFPKEGPSILRIQQVVRGDSAAYFCASSPGQGNYGYTFGSGTRLTVV.

The V gene is TRBV27, the J gene TRBJ2-1, with D tentatively TRBD1 (6 bases). The CDR3 is 14 amino acids. Germline CDR1 MNHEY, CDR2 SMNVEV (reference sequence). V was trimmed by 2 bases and J by 4 bases, leaving 9 bases between them. CDR3 sequence reads: CASSLMGQYNEQFF. CDR3 coding DNA: TGTGCCAGCAGTTTAATGGGACAATACAATGAGCAGTTCTTC.

The rearrangement uses TRBV5-4 and TRBJ1-1, with D tentatively TRBD1 (6 bases). The CDR3 extends over 15 amino acids. Germline CDR1 is SGHNT and CDR2 is YYREEE (reference sequence). V lost 0 bases, J lost 3 bases, and 12 bases lay in between. The DNA of the CDR3 is TGTGCCAGCAGCTTGGGGGGGCCTATGGACACTGAAGCTTTCTTT. It yields the protein CASSLGGPMDTEAFF.

The gene calls are TRBV19 and TRBJ1-1; D unclear. V was shortened by 6 bases and J by 1 base, with 9 bases between the two germline ends. The germline gives CDR1 LNHDA, CDR2 SQIVND (reference sequence). This CDR3 has 13 residues. CDR3 region: CASSRGRNTEAFF. In DNA, the CDR3 is TGTGCCAGTAGCCGGGGAAGGAACACTGAAGCTTTCTTT. The full variable domain, rest sourced from reference TRBV19 and TRBJ1-1, is DGGITQSPKYLFRKEGQNVTLSCEQNLNHDAMYWYRQDPGQGLRLIYYSQIVNDFQKGDIAEGYSVSREKKESFPLTVTSAQKNPTAFYLCASSRGRNTEAFFGQGTRLTVV.

This clone has a single count. This chain links TRBV11-2 with TRBJ2-3, with 10 positions matching TRBD2. The CDR3 sequence is 16 residues long. J gave up 4 bases and V 4 bases, and 8 bases lay outside the gene matches. Per germline, CDR1 SGHAT and CDR2 FQNNGV. This CDR3 is CASSSALGLASDTQYF. Written as DNA, the CDR3 is TGTGCCAGCAGCTCCGCCTTGGGACTAGCGTCAGATACGCAGTATTTT.

A single count supports this clone. The chain combines TRBV19 with TRBJ1-2; the match to TRBD1 covers 7 bases. CDR3 size: 14 residues. With 3 bases clipped from V and 5 bases from J, the junction kept 6 bases outside the gene matches. The germline gives CDR1 LNHDA, CDR2 SQIVND (reference sequence). CDR3 residues: CASSMNRGKYGYTF. The CDR3, as DNA: TGTGCCAGTAGTATGAACAGGGGAAAGTATGGCTACACCTTC.

CDR3 region: CSVERDTMNTEAFF. CDR3 nucleotides: TGCAGCGTTGAAAGAGATACCATGAACACTGAAGCTTTCTTT. The rearrangement links TRBV29-1 to TRBJ1-1; D remains ambiguous. The V gene's germline CDR1 is SQVTM and CDR2 ANQGSEA. CDR3 size: 14 residues. Trimming stripped 2 bases from V and 0 bases from J, with 10 bases between.

The rearrangement links TRBV7-9 to TRBJ2-5, with 7 bases matching TRBD2. Germline assignment: CDR1 SEHNR and CDR2 FQNEAQ (reference sequence). Trimming at V came to 6 bases and at J to 5 bases, leaving 9 bases not matched to a gene. CDR3 length: 14 amino acids. Here the CDR3 reads CASSPGRRGETQYF. Written as DNA, the CDR3 is TGTGCCAGCAGTCCTGGGAGGCGGGGGGAGACCCAGTACTTC.

In this sample, this clone turned up once. The chain has TRBV7-9 and TRBJ2-1; 10 nucleotides match TRBD2. The germline V gene has CDR1 SEHNR and CDR2 FQNEAQ (reference sequence). The CDR3 has 16 amino acids. V shed 4 bases and J 7 bases; nucleotides not matched to a gene: 10. The CDR3 DNA follows: TGTGCCAGCAGCTCCCCGGGACTAGCGAGTCGGAATGAGCAGTTCTTC. Translating gives CASSSPGLASRNEQFF.

This clone was counted only a few times. This chain connects TRBV5-4 to TRBJ1-4, with D perhaps TRBD1 (6 bases). The CDR3 extends over 14 amino acids. Between the trimmed V and J ends, which lost 3 bases and 5 bases, there was a span of 11 bases. Germline values: CDR1 SGHNT, CDR2 YYREEE (reference sequence). The CDR3 loop is CASSSQGKNEKLFF. DNA for the CDR3: TGTGCCAGCAGCTCACAGGGTAAAAATGAAAAACTGTTTTTT.

The chain joins TRBV28 to TRBJ2-7, with 7 bases aligning to TRBD2. V trimming: 5 bases; J trimming: 7 bases; junction bases outside the gene matches: 8. The CDR3 is made up of 13 amino acids. The germline V gene encodes CDR1 MDHEN and CDR2 SYDVKM. The CDR3 loop reads CASSPWGGGEQYF. The CDR3 DNA reads as TGTGCCAGCAGTCCCTGGGGGGGTGGGGAGCAGTACTTC.

The chain is built from TRBV4-1 and TRBJ2-5; 11 bases agree with TRBD1. Germline lookup yields CDR1 MGHRA and CDR2 YSYEKL. The J segment lost 4 bases and the V segment lost 3 bases, leaving 7 bases of the junction unmatched. CDR3 length equals 16 residues. The CDR3 DNA is TGCGCCAGCAGCCAGGCCGGGACAGGGGGTCGAGAGACCCAGTACTTC. This encodes CASSQAGTGGRETQYF.